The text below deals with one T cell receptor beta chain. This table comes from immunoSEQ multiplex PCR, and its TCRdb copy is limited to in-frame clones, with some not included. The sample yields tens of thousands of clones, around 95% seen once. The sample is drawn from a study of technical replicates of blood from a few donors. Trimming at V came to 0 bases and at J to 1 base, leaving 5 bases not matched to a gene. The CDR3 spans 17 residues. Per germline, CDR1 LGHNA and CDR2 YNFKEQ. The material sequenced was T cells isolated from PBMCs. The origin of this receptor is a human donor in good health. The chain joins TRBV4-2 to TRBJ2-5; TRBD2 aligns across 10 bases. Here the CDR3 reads CASSQDSGLAVQETQYF. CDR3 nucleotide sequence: TGTGCCAGCAGCCAAGATTCTGGACTAGCGGTCCAAGAGACCCAGTACTTC.